This T cell receptor (beta chain) was retrieved from a study of early T cells in non-severe SARS-CoV-2 infection. Overall study: With bulk RNA from unsorted whole blood as input, sequencing yielded unpaired chains. Overall study results and limits: The VDJdb matching leaned toward anti-spike CD8 responses and overlooked private and CD4 specificities.

Unique molecular identifiers were added to individual cDNA molecules. TCRdb itself ran the 5' RACE reads through MiXCR, one entry per CDR3 protein. The sample records 85,000 to 90,000 distinct CDR3 sequences, under 15% being singletons. There are a few counts of this clonotype. What it recognizes is unknown. Trimming stripped 4 bases from V and 4 bases from J, with 26 bases between. From germline, CDR1 is MNHNS and CDR2 SASEGT. The CDR3 sequence is 19 residues long. The TCR comes from an adult who was a healthcare worker with PCR-confirmed SARS-CoV-2 infection or an uninfected control (not recorded which). The specimen sequenced was whole blood. This rearrangement joins TRBV6-1 to TRBJ2-1; a possible D gene is TRBD2 (6 bases). The CDR3: CASSGFGTHGSSPYNEQFF. CDR3 in DNA: TGTGCCAGCAGTGGTTTCGGGACTCACGGGAGTTCTCCGTACAATGAGCAGTTCTTC.